The 19 T cell receptor beta chains listed next were all sequenced from one sample in a study of cytomegalovirus exposure and HLA in healthy donors. Amplification used 60 Vbeta primers and 13 Jbeta primers. Sequencing used immunoSEQ multiplex PCR; TCRdb keeps in-frame clones, though not all of them. The sample lists roughly 180,000 clones, 65% to 85% occurring once. The sample was PBMCs. The receptors were gathered from a young woman in good health and CMV-seropositive.

V is TRBV28 and J is TRBJ1-4; 10 bases match TRBD1. The length of the CDR3 is 13 residues. The junction had 1 base not matched to a gene; V was cut back by 6 bases and J by 6 bases. Per germline, CDR1 MDHEN and CDR2 SYDVKM. CDR3 nucleotides: TGTGCCAGCAGCGACAGGGGGCATGAAAAACTGTTTTTT. It codes for CASSDRGHEKLFF. Full variable domain (remainder filled in from reference TRBV28 and TRBJ1-4): DVKVTQSSRYLVKRTGEKVFLECVQDMDHENMFWYRQDPGLGLRLIYFSYDVKMKEKGDIPEGYSVSREKKERFSLILESASTNQTSMYLCASSDRGHEKLFFGSGTQLSVL.

The chain employs TRBV13 and TRBJ1-1; D is undetermined. The CDR3 totals 14 residues. The ends were cut back, 5 bases at V and 0 bases at J, with 10 bases in the middle. Germline CDR1 PRHDT, CDR2 FYEKMQ (reference sequence). The CDR3 is CASSEQELNTEAFF. CDR3 bases: TGTGCCAGCAGCGAACAAGAACTGAACACTGAAGCTTTCTTT.

This clone was seen many times. The chain carries TRBV7-8 and TRBJ2-7; D ambiguous. Germline CDR1 SGHVS, CDR2 FQNEAQ. The ends were cut back, 7 bases at V and 1 base at J, with 11 bases in the middle. The CDR3 runs 13 residues. CDR3: CASTPSNSYEQYF. The DNA of the CDR3 is TGTGCCAGCACTCCCAGTAATTCCTACGAGCAGTACTTC.

The chain carries TRBV5-4 and TRBJ2-1; weak D call: TRBD2 (7 bases). Germline-derived CDR1 and CDR2 are SGHNT and YYREEE (reference sequence). The V gene lost 0 bases and the J gene lost 6 bases, with 16 bases spanning the gap. The CDR3 has 16 residues. The CDR3 DNA reads as TGTGCCAGCAGCTTGGGGCGGGGGCAGACCGTCAATGAGCAGTTCTTC. This sequence encodes CASSLGRGQTVNEQFF.

This sequence joins TRBV6-1 and TRBJ2-2; 7 nucleotides match TRBD1. This CDR3 has 15 amino acids. Germline assignment: CDR1 MNHNS and CDR2 SASEGT. The J segment lost 6 bases and the V segment lost 4 bases, leaving 8 bases of the junction unmatched. CDR3 bases: TGTGCCAGCAGTGCGCTAACAGGGGTGGCCGGGGAGCTGTTTTTT. It encodes CASSALTGVAGELFF.

The chain combines TRBV4-2 with TRBJ2-7; 7 bases match TRBD2. The CDR3 has 17 residues. Germline trimming cut 0 bases from V and 2 bases from J; bases unmatched to any gene: 10. Germline CDR1 is LGHNA and CDR2 is YNFKEQ. For the CDR3, the DNA is TGTGCCAGCAGCCAAGATCTGTGGCGGGAGATCCCCTACGAGCAGTACTTC. Translation: CASSQDLWREIPYEQYF.

The chain is built from TRBV7-8 and TRBJ1-5, with TRBD1 identical over 9 bases. Germline V CDR1 and CDR2: SGHVS, FQNEAQ. This CDR3 is 15 amino acids long. V was pared by 5 bases and J by 7 bases, with 9 bases of the junction left unmatched. CDR3 bases: TGTGCCAGCAGCCCTATGACAGGGGGTTGGCAGCCCCAGCATTTT. It encodes CASSPMTGGWQPQHF.

The CDR3 DNA sequence: TGCGCCAGCCTTCGGGGCAGGGACAGGGGCCAAGAGACCCAGTACTTC. It yields the protein CASLRGRDRGQETQYF. The rearrangement links TRBV23-1 to TRBJ2-5; TRBD1 aligns across 10 bases. TRBV23-1 is an open reading frame whose function is uncertain. The CDR3 sequence is 16 residues long. V lost 8 bases to trimming and J lost 1 base; unmatched junction nucleotides: 10.

This CDR3 is CASRNQGGFYEQYF. CDR3 DNA sequence: TGCGCCAGCAGAAATCAGGGGGGTTTTTACGAGCAGTACTTC. The V call is TRBV5-1, the J call TRBJ2-7; D perhaps matches TRBD1 (7 bases). The CDR3 is 14 residues long. CDR1 is SGHRS, CDR2 YFSETQ, per germline. The V and J ends lost 5 bases and 4 bases respectively, with 16 bases between them.

The chain combines TRBV4-3 with TRBJ2-7; 8 positions agree with TRBD2. The trim removed 3 bases at V and 3 bases at J, leaving 7 bases unmatched. CDR1 LGHNA and CDR2 YSLEER come from the germline V gene. The CDR3 loop spans 15 amino acids. Here the CDR3 DNA reads TGCGCCAGCAGCCAGGGACTAGATGAAGTCTACGAGCAGTACTTC. It yields the protein CASSQGLDEVYEQYF.

The J gene is TRBJ2-1, the V gene TRBV7-3, with D possibly being TRBD1 (6 bases). Trimming shortened V by 2 bases and J by 9 bases, and 17 bases separated the two germline ends. This CDR3 contains 15 residues. Germline CDR1 is SGHTA and CDR2 is FQGTGA. The CDR3 DNA follows: TGTGCCAGCAGCTTATTTGGGGGCCTGGCGTCTGAGCAGTTCTTC. It is translated as CASSLFGGLASEQFF.

This chain links TRBV14 with TRBJ2-1, with 7 bases fitting TRBD1. Germline V gene sequence: CDR1 SGHDN, CDR2 FVKESK. The CDR3 is made up of 16 amino acids. The V segment lost 5 bases and the J segment 4 bases; nucleotides outside the gene matches: 11. The CDR3 loop reads CASSKWVGGSYNEQFF. CDR3 bases: TGTGCCAGCAGCAAATGGGTAGGGGGCTCATACAATGAGCAGTTCTTC.

This clone came up once. This chain links TRBV2 with TRBJ1-2; D uncertain. Looked up from germline, CDR1 is SNHLY and CDR2 is FYNNEI. The CDR3 spans 13 residues. Deletions cut 5 bases from V and 4 bases from J, with 11 bases between. CDR3 sequence reads: CASSTQNFYGYTF. In DNA form, the CDR3 reads TGTGCCAGCAGTACACAGAACTTCTATGGCTACACCTTC.

CDR3 amino acids: CASSTTGSGQPQHF. Here the CDR3 DNA reads TGTGCCAGCAGCACCACAGGGTCCGGTCAGCCCCAGCATTTT. The chain has TRBV7-2 and TRBJ1-5, with D possibly being TRBD1 (6 bases). Germline loops: CDR1 SGHTA, CDR2 FQGNSA. Trimming stripped 5 bases from V and 6 bases from J, with 14 bases between. This CDR3 comprises 14 residues.

J is TRBJ1-6 and V is TRBV7-9; maybe TRBD1 (6 bases). V was pared by 6 bases and J by 7 bases, with 19 bases between. Germline V gene sequence: CDR1 SEHNR, CDR2 FQNEAQ (reference sequence). There are 16 residues in the CDR3. DNA for the CDR3: TGTGCCAGCAGTAAAGACCTCGGGACACTGAATTCACCCCTCCACTTT. Protein: CASSKDLGTLNSPLHF.

This sequence joins TRBV5-4 and TRBJ2-1; tentatively, D is TRBD1 (7 bases). The CDR3 sequence is 12 residues long. The ends were cut back, 5 bases at V and 15 bases at J, with 18 bases in the middle. Germline loops: CDR1 SGHNT, CDR2 YYREEE (reference sequence). The chain's CDR3 is CASRQQGGPGFF. CDR3 coding DNA: TGTGCCAGCAGACAGCAGGGGGGCCCGGGGTTCTTC.

This chain connects TRBV7-2 to TRBJ2-1; D might be TRBD2 (6 bases). Trimming left V 4 bases short and J 1 base short, with 14 bases between. The CDR3 has 16 amino acids. Germline V gives CDR1 SGHTA, CDR2 FQGNSA. The CDR3 DNA reads as TGTGCCAGCAGCTGGGGAGGACCCGGGTCCTACAATGAGCAGTTCTTC. Protein: CASSWGGPGSYNEQFF.

As DNA, the CDR3 is TGTGCCAGCGGGGGGGGAGAGGACACCGGGGAGCTGTTTTTT. Amino acid sequence: CASGGGEDTGELFF. The V gene is TRBV11-3, the J gene TRBJ2-2, with 7 bases aligning to TRBD2. Germline V gives CDR1 SGHNT, CDR2 YENEEA. The ends lost 8 bases at V and 3 bases at J; junction bases unmatched: 6. The length of the CDR3 is 14 residues.

The chain carries TRBV6-5 and TRBJ2-3, with 7 bases aligning to TRBD1. V trimming: 4 bases; J trimming: 0 bases; junction bases outside the gene matches: 7. The CDR3 has 16 residues. Germline CDR1 reads MNHEY; CDR2 reads SVGAGI. The CDR3 DNA reads as TGTGCCAGCAGTTTTGGACAGGCGAAGAGCACAGATACGCAGTATTTT. Its translation is CASSFGQAKSTDTQYF.